This T cell receptor beta chain was recovered during a study of blood T cell repertoires in COVID-19. Those who participated ranged in age from roughly 18 to 90 years and resided in 24 US areas. Cohort placement rested on clinical history that participants reported themselves. Per germline, CDR1 KGHSH and CDR2 LQKENI. Trimming shortened V by 1 base and J by 1 base, and 7 bases separated the two germline ends. The CDR3 spans 15 residues. Authors' methods: Amplification from reference gene primers served as the basis for estimated nucleated cell counts. Sequencing was performed with immunoSEQ multiplex PCR; in TCRdb, only in-frame clones are kept and a portion is missing. V and J calls and clone size are those listed in that table; D and trimming were worked out from the DNA. The sample carries about 360,000 clones, 80% to 90% recorded once.

This chain connects TRBV18 to TRBJ2-2, with D possibly matching TRBD1 (5 bases). Sequenced sample: PBMCs or T cells enriched from blood (not recorded which). The sequence came from a man aged 30 to 39 who had recovered from COVID-19. Written as DNA, the CDR3 is TGTGCCAGCTCACCACGGACACTGAACACCGGGGAGCTGTTTTTT. It is translated as CASSPRTLNTGELFF.